Shown below are 10 T cell receptor beta chains from a single sample sequenced in a study of blood T cell repertoires in COVID-19. Repertoires were generated with immunoSEQ multiplex PCR, while TCRdb's copy carries only in-frame clones and drops some. The sample has approximately 250,000 clones; 85% to 95% are singletons. The source material was peripheral blood. These receptors all stem from a man between 25 and 39 years old with COVID-19, enrolled during active disease.

This chain connects TRBV5-5 to TRBJ1-5; TRBD1 agrees at 9 bases. Germline trimming cut 0 bases from V and 6 bases from J; bases unmatched to any gene: 4. Looked up from germline, CDR1 is SGHKS and CDR2 is YYEKEE (reference sequence). This CDR3 has 15 amino acids. The CDR3 here is CASSLVQGAVQPQHF. The CDR3 nucleotides read TGTGCCAGCAGCTTGGTACAGGGGGCTGTTCAGCCCCAGCATTTT.

The chain has TRBV5-5 and TRBJ1-1; weak D call: TRBD1 (6 bases). The CDR3 sequence is 16 residues long. V was pared by 2 bases and J by 7 bases, with 21 bases between. The germline V gene encodes CDR1 SGHKS and CDR2 YYEKEE (reference sequence). CDR3 nucleotide sequence: TGTGCCAGCAGCTTTCTCTCAGGGGTATCGAATAATGAAGCTTTCTTT. It yields the protein CASSFLSGVSNNEAFF.

J is TRBJ2-1 and V is TRBV5-6; no firm D call. Germline CDR1 SGHDT, CDR2 YYEEEE. The CDR3 loop spans 15 amino acids. V shed 1 base and J shed 0 bases, with 8 bases lying between them. As DNA, the CDR3 is TGTGCCAGCAGCTTGAGCCCTAGCTCCTACAATGAGCAGTTCTTC. Residues: CASSLSPSSYNEQFF.

The chain employs TRBV5-1 and TRBJ2-5; possible D gene TRBD2, 6 bases. Germline CDR1 and CDR2: SGHRS and YFSETQ. Trimming left V 3 bases short and J 4 bases short, with 13 bases between. The CDR3 is 14 amino acids. The CDR3 nucleotides are TGCGCCAGCAGCTCGACAGCGGGCGGAGAGACCCAGTACTTC. Translating gives CASSSTAGGETQYF.

The chain recombines TRBV3-1 (or the pseudogene TRBV3-2) with TRBJ1-5; D is perhaps TRBD1 (5 bases). Trimming removed 4 bases at V and 7 bases at J, with 17 bases between. The germline V gene encodes CDR1 LGHDT and CDR2 YNNKEL (reference sequence). CDR3 length: 15 residues. In nucleotides, the CDR3 is TGTGCCAGCAGCCCCTCCTCCGGGGGTGGACAGCCCCAGCATTTT. Its translation: CASSPSSGGGQPQHF.

The chain uses TRBV6-1 and TRBJ1-1; 9 bases are shared with TRBD1. Germline V lookup: CDR1 MNHNS, CDR2 SASEGT. This CDR3 has 17 residues. Trimming at V came to 2 bases and at J to 4 bases, leaving 11 bases not matched to a gene. The CDR3 region is CASSEQYRGLMFTEAFF. The CDR3 coding sequence is TGTGCCAGCAGTGAACAATACAGGGGGCTTATGTTCACTGAAGCTTTCTTT.

The CDR3 region is CASSIDKYNEQFF. The DNA of the CDR3 is TGTGCCAGTAGTATAGACAAATACAATGAGCAGTTCTTC. The rearrangement uses TRBV19 and TRBJ2-1, with D unresolved. The CDR3 contains 13 residues. Trimming cost V 0 bases and J 4 bases, with 4 bases left between them. In germline, CDR1 is LNHDA, CDR2 SQIVND (reference sequence). The full variable domain, in which reference TRBV19 and TRBJ2-1 provide the parts outside the CDR3, is DGGITQSPKYLFRKEGQNVTLSCEQNLNHDAMYWYRQDPGQGLRLIYYSQIVNDFQKGDIAEGYSVSREKKESFPLTVTSAQKNPTAFYLCASSIDKYNEQFFGPGTRLTVL.

The rearrangement joins TRBV6-7 to TRBJ2-5; 8 positions match TRBD1. TRBV6-7 is an ORF, and what it does is uncertain. The CDR3 spans 16 residues. J was trimmed by 5 bases and V by 4 bases; bases with no gene match: 12. The CDR3 protein is CASSLFRQGRSETQYF. The DNA for the CDR3 is TGTGCCAGCAGTTTATTTCGACAGGGGCGGAGTGAGACCCAGTACTTC.

The V and J genes are TRBV11-1 and TRBJ1-4; 8 nucleotides agree with TRBD1. Germline CDR1 and CDR2: SGHAT and FQDESV (reference sequence). The CDR3 totals 14 residues. Trimming cost V 6 bases and J 3 bases; bases outside gene matches: 3. The CDR3 bases are TGTGCCAGCAGTTCACAGGGGGCTAATGAAAAACTGTTTTTT. It codes for CASSSQGANEKLFF.

The chain combines TRBV11-2 with TRBJ2-7, with 12 bases that match TRBD2. Trimming at V came to 1 base and at J to 0 bases, leaving 4 bases not matched to a gene. Germline V gene lookup returns CDR1 SGHAT and CDR2 FQNNGV. CDR3 length: 17 amino acids. The CDR3 loop is CASSLGGLAGFSYEQYF. The CDR3 nucleotides read TGTGCCAGCAGCTTAGGAGGACTAGCGGGGTTCTCCTACGAGCAGTACTTC.